This TCR beta chain was documented in a study of blood T cell repertoires in COVID-19. About the study: Sites across the United States, Italy and Spain contributed samples from acute and convalescent COVID-19. T cells, B-cell-depleted T cells, or PBMCs supplied cDNA or gDNA.

Authors' methods: Estimated nucleated cell counts came from reference gene primer amplification. Some clones are missing from TCRdb's copy, which holds only in-frame ones; the method was immunoSEQ multiplex PCR. V, J and clone size are those of that table, while D and trimming were read from the DNA. Here the sample spans a few hundred thousand clones, around four fifths being singletons. This CDR3 is built from 12 residues. Germline lookup yields CDR1 SGHTA and CDR2 FQGNSA. V dropped 4 bases and J dropped 4 bases, with 6 bases sitting between them. The sequencing input was peripheral blood. V gene TRBV7-2 combines with J gene TRBJ2-3; D remains ambiguous. This TCR was recovered from a woman between 45 and 60 years old with active or convalescent COVID-19. This CDR3 is CASSSFPDTQYF. In DNA form, the CDR3 reads TGTGCCAGCAGCTCGTTCCCAGATACGCAGTATTTT.